Following are 31 T cell receptor beta chains from one sample sequenced in a study of post-analysis software for immune sequencing data. Study observations and caveats: TRBV5-6, TRBV5-1 and TRBV20-1 were among roughly five TRBV segments more frequent in patients than controls.

The TCR beta cDNA libraries carried unique molecular identifiers. MiXCR, run by TCRdb on the PCR reads, gives a single entry per CDR3 protein. The sample contains around 200,000 distinct CDR3 sequences, approximately 29% of which appear only once. These receptors are not linked to any known antigen. The sequenced sample was blood. All receptors come from a girl younger than 18 with multiple sclerosis.

The table lists this clonotype with many counts. The rearrangement links TRBV7-2 to TRBJ2-5; TRBD2 matches at 8 bases. With the DNA end fitting TRBJ2-7 better, the J assignment may be wrong. The germline CDR1 and CDR2 sequences are SGHTA and FQGNSA. This CDR3 contains 16 residues. CDR3 bases: TGTGCCAGCAGCTTAGGCCCTTCTGCGGGAGGCCCCGAGCAGTACTTC. It translates to CASSLGPSAGGPEQYF.

This chain connects TRBV12-3 or TRBV12-4 to TRBJ1-1; 8 nucleotides agree with TRBD1. The CDR3 covers 14 residues. Trimming took 6 bases from V and 0 from J; bases not matched to a gene: 3. DNA of the CDR3: TGTGCCAGCAGGGGGGACAGGTTGAACACTGAAGCTTTCTTT. Translating it yields CASRGDRLNTEAFF.

This clonotype occurred many times. The V call is TRBV29-1, the J call TRBJ1-5; TRBD1 is a possible D gene (5 bases). Germline CDR1 reads SQVTM; CDR2 reads ANQGSEA. The ends were cut back, 7 bases at V and 4 bases at J, with 14 bases in the middle. The CDR3 spans 13 residues. The CDR3 sequence is CSASPGGNQPQHF. Here the CDR3 DNA reads TGCAGCGCCAGCCCGGGGGGGAATCAGCCCCAGCATTTT.

This clonotype appeared many times. The chain is built from TRBV18 and TRBJ2-5, with 12 bases lining up with TRBD2. Germline CDR1 is KGHSH and CDR2 is LQKENI. The CDR3 contains 16 residues. V was clipped by 2 bases and J by 4 bases; unmatched bases: 5. The CDR3 here is CASSPGPGLAGETQYF. The DNA of the CDR3 is TGTGCCAGCTCACCAGGTCCGGGACTAGCGGGAGAGACCCAGTACTTC.

As to this clonotype: One base away lies a much larger clone, so this may be a sequencing read error. V is TRBV29-1 and J is TRBJ2-3, with D hard to call. The CDR3 is made up of 13 amino acids. Per germline, CDR1 SQVTM and CDR2 ANQGSEA. The V gene lost 6 bases and the J gene lost 4 bases, with 14 bases spanning the gap. CDR3 amino acids: CSVATLNADTQYF. The DNA of the CDR3 is TGCAGCGTCGCTACGTTGAACGCAGATACGCAGTATTTT.

This clonotype was observed many times. This chain connects TRBV6-5 to TRBJ2-7; 9 nucleotides align to TRBD1. The germline V gene has CDR1 MNHEY and CDR2 SVGAGI. The CDR3 length is 15 residues. The trim removed 5 bases at V and 3 bases at J, leaving 8 bases unmatched. The CDR3 here is CASSRAGTGNYEQYF. In DNA form, the CDR3 reads TGTGCCAGCAGTCGGGCCGGGACAGGGAACTACGAGCAGTACTTC.

The chain recombines TRBV9 with TRBJ2-4; 8 bases fit TRBD2. The V gene's germline CDR1 is SGDLS and CDR2 YYNGEE. V gave up 1 base and J gave up 13 bases; unmatched junction bases: 10. This CDR3 is built from 14 residues. In DNA form, the CDR3 reads TGTGCCAGCAGCGTACCTAGCGGGCAACCGAAGCAGTACTTC. It translates to CASSVPSGQPKQYF.

The rearrangement links TRBV5-1 to TRBJ2-2; TRBD2 matches 7 bases. V dropped 6 bases and J dropped 2; count of bases not matched to a gene: 7. The CDR3 runs to 15 residues. Germline V gene data show CDR1 as SGHRS and CDR2 as YFSETQ. DNA of the CDR3: TGCGCCAGCAAGGGAGCGGGGCCCAACACCGGGGAGCTGTTTTTT. It codes for CASKGAGPNTGELFF.

The chain uses TRBV7-8 and TRBJ2-7, with 8 bases aligning to TRBD1. This CDR3 spans 17 amino acids. Germline V gene data show CDR1 as SGHVS and CDR2 as FQNEAQ. Germline trimming cut 0 bases from V and 0 bases from J; bases unmatched to any gene: 7. CDR3 nucleotides: TGTGCCAGCAGCTTAGCAGGCGCGGGACAGGCCTCCTACGAGCAGTACTTC. It codes for CASSLAGAGQASYEQYF.

As to this clonotype: A much larger clone differs by one base, so this may be a read error. This chain connects TRBV28 to TRBJ2-1; TRBD2 matches at 13 bases. The CDR3 covers 15 residues. The germline V gene has CDR1 MDHEN and CDR2 SYDVKM. The ends lost 5 bases at V and 8 bases at J; junction bases unmatched: 6. The CDR3 here is CASSRTSGRRDEQFF. CDR3 coding DNA: TGTGCCAGCAGTCGGACTAGCGGGAGACGCGATGAGCAGTTCTTC.

The V and J genes are TRBV15 and TRBJ2-4; tentatively, D is TRBD1 (5 bases). In germline, CDR1 is LNHNV, CDR2 YYDKDF (reference sequence). The germline V and J ends were trimmed by 8 bases and 2 bases, with 16 bases remaining between them. The CDR3 has 15 amino acids. The CDR3 DNA is TGTGCCACCGCCGCGCCAGGGAAAACCAAAAACATTCAGTACTTC. Protein sequence: CATAAPGKTKNIQYF.

Notes on this clonotype: At one boundary the junction diverges from the germline segment, which might be a read error. This CDR3 is CASRRTDLNTEAFF. As DNA, the CDR3 is TGCGCCAGCAGACGGACAGACCTGAACACTGAAGCTTTCTTT. V and J are TRBV12-3 or TRBV12-4 and TRBJ1-1; weak D call: TRBD1 (6 bases). The CDR3 spans 14 residues.

This clonotype was recorded a few times. This sequence joins TRBV7-8 and TRBJ1-5; D gene ambiguous. The CDR3 runs to 15 residues. Between the trimmed V and J ends, which lost 2 bases and 1 base, there was a span of 9 bases. The germline V gene encodes CDR1 SGHVS and CDR2 FQNEAQ. The CDR3 region is CASSLLPVSNQPQHF. In DNA, the CDR3 is TGTGCCAGCAGCTTACTCCCGGTCAGCAATCAGCCCCAGCATTTT. The whole variable domain, remainder taken from reference TRBV7-8 and TRBJ1-5, is GAGVSQSPRYKVAKRGQDVALRCDPISGHVSLFWYQQALGQGPEFLTYFQNEAQLDKSGLPSDRFFAERPEGSVSTLKIQRTQQEDSAVYLCASSLLPVSNQPQHFGDGTRLSIL.

As regards this clonotype: One end of the junction varies from germline; a read error may be responsible. This chain links TRBV30 with TRBJ1-1, with unresolved D. Germline CDR1 and CDR2: GTSNPN and SVGIG (reference sequence). The CDR3 loop spans 11 amino acids. CDR3 sequence reads: CTWSVRSEAFF. CDR3 coding DNA: TGTACCTGGAGTGTACGCAGTGAAGCTTTCTTT.

The chain is built from TRBV3-1 and TRBJ2-7; D is possibly TRBD1 or TRBD2 (5 bases each). Trimming shortened V by 1 base and J by 2 bases, and 9 bases separated the two germline ends. The CDR3 loop spans 14 amino acids. Germline V lookup: CDR1 LGHDT, CDR2 YNNKEL (reference sequence). The CDR3 is CASSQAGSTYEQYF. The CDR3 region has the DNA TGTGCCAGCAGCCAAGCAGGGAGTACCTACGAGCAGTACTTC.

J is TRBJ1-5 and V is TRBV5-6, with a possible D match to TRBD1 (6 bases). Germline values: CDR1 SGHDT, CDR2 YYEEEE. Trimming took off 1 base at V and 2 bases at J, with 10 bases between the two ends. This CDR3 contains 15 residues. CDR3 protein: CASSLWGAGNQPQHF. DNA for the CDR3: TGTGCCAGCAGCTTGTGGGGGGCTGGCAATCAGCCCCAGCATTTT.

Concerning this clonotype itself: Since a much larger clone is just one base distant, this may be a read error. The rearrangement uses TRBV28 and TRBJ2-1, with 8 bases matching TRBD1. The CDR3 length is 14 residues. From germline, CDR1 is MDHEN and CDR2 SYDVKM. This CDR3 is CAGSFIRGRHEQFF. The DNA of the CDR3 is TGTGCCGGCAGTTTCATCAGGGGGCGGCATGAGCAGTTCTTC.

This clonotype has more than one count but fewer than ten. The chain employs TRBV12-3 or TRBV12-4 and TRBJ2-7, with 8 nucleotides matching TRBD1. The CDR3 is 16 amino acids. The V segment lost 8 bases and the J segment 0 bases; nucleotides outside the gene matches: 12. CDR3 in DNA: TGTGCCAGCGGTAAAACCGGGACAGGAAGCTCCTACGAGCAGTACTTC. It is translated as CASGKTGTGSSYEQYF.

The chain links TRBV11-2 to TRBJ2-4; D not resolved. Germline CDR1 SGHAT, CDR2 FQNNGV. The CDR3 length is 13 residues. The V end was cut by 1 base, the J end by 13 bases, with 14 bases between. The CDR3 region is CASSLVESNEQYF. CDR3 in DNA: TGTGCCAGCAGCTTAGTGGAGAGCAATGAGCAGTACTTC.

A word on this clonotype: A read error may be the cause here, since a much bigger clone is one base away. The chain employs TRBV9 and TRBJ2-7; TRBD1 matches 9 bases. The CDR3 has 15 residues. Germline V gene sequence: CDR1 SGDLS, CDR2 YYNGEE. Trimming cost V 4 bases and J 7 bases; bases outside gene matches: 12. CDR3 in amino acids: CASSPRTGETNEQYF. DNA for the CDR3: TGTGCCAGCAGCCCCCGGACAGGGGAGACCAATGAGCAGTACTTC.

The rearrangement uses TRBV7-9 and TRBJ1-1; D is uncertain. Germline lookup yields CDR1 SEHNR and CDR2 FQNEAQ (reference sequence). This CDR3 has 12 amino acids. V gave up 4 bases and J gave up 4 bases, with 7 bases separating them. This chain's CDR3 is CASSSSSTEAFF. In DNA, the CDR3 is TGTGCCAGCAGCTCCTCGAGCACTGAAGCTTTCTTT. The full variable domain, in which reference TRBV7-9 and TRBJ1-1 provide the parts outside the CDR3, is DTGVSQNPRHKITKRGQNVTFRCDPISEHNRLYWYRQTLGQGPEFLTYFQNEAQLEKSRLLSDRFSAERPKGSFSTLEIQRTEQGDSAMYLCASSSSSTEAFFGQGTRLTVV.

The V call is TRBV29-1, the J call TRBJ1-1; D is uncertain. This CDR3 contains 13 residues. Trimming stripped 5 bases from V and 0 bases from J, with 10 bases between. CDR1 is SQVTM and CDR2 is ANQGSEA in the germline V gene. The CDR3 loop reads CSVQNLLNTEAFF. Written as DNA, the CDR3 is TGCAGCGTTCAAAACCTATTGAACACTGAAGCTTTCTTT.

This clonotype has a count of ten or more. The chain links TRBV12-3 or TRBV12-4 to TRBJ2-6; 12 nucleotides align to TRBD1. There are 17 residues in the CDR3. The junction had 6 bases not matched to a gene; V was cut back by 7 bases and J by 2 bases. In nucleotides, the CDR3 is TGTGCCAGCACCCCGGGACAGGGGGCCCCTGGGGCCAACGTCCTGACTTTC. Protein: CASTPGQGAPGANVLTF.

This clonotype has ten or more counts. The CDR3 sequence: CASRSGADTQYF. DNA of the CDR3: TGTGCCAGCAGGTCAGGGGCAGATACGCAGTATTTT. This rearrangement joins TRBV6-6 to TRBJ2-3; TRBD1 is a possible D gene (6 bases). CDR1 and CDR2 from the germline V gene are MNHNY and SVGAGI (reference sequence). The CDR3 extends over 12 amino acids. V was trimmed by 6 bases and J by 4 bases, leaving 8 bases between them.

This sequence joins TRBV20-1 and TRBJ2-1; TRBD2 matches at 7 bases. Germline-derived CDR1 and CDR2 are DFQATT and SNEGSKA (reference sequence). The CDR3 is 14 residues long. V shed 4 bases, J shed 12 bases, and the junction held 15 bases outside the gene matches. CDR3 amino acids: CSAKPLDPGGGQFF. The CDR3 nucleotides are TGCAGTGCTAAACCCCTCGACCCGGGAGGCGGGCAGTTCTTC.

Note on this clonotype: A much larger clone lies a single base off, so this may be a read error. The genes are TRBV11-2 and TRBJ2-1, with 7 nucleotides matching TRBD1. V trimming: 5 bases; J trimming: 8 bases; junction bases outside the gene matches: 9. CDR1 is SGHAT and CDR2 is FQNNGV in the germline V gene. The CDR3 consists of 14 residues. The CDR3 loop is CASSDPGQYDEQFF. Here the CDR3 DNA reads TGTGCCAGCAGCGACCCGGGACAGTACGATGAGCAGTTCTTC.

The sample holds many counts of this clonotype. V is TRBV20-1 and J is TRBJ1-6; D is uncertain. The CDR3 spans 17 residues. The V gene's germline CDR1 is DFQATT and CDR2 SNEGSKA (reference sequence). Trimming took 1 base from V and 0 from J, leaving 13 bases between them. The CDR3 DNA reads as TGCAGTGCTAGAGTGTACACGTCGTTCTCCTATAATTCACCCCTCCACTTT. Translated: CSARVYTSFSYNSPLHF.

This clonotype was detected only a few times. As DNA, the CDR3 is TGTGCCAGCAGCACCTTGGACAGGCAAGAGACCCAGTACTTC. Protein: CASSTLDRQETQYF. This rearrangement joins TRBV7-2 to TRBJ2-5; 7 bases align to TRBD1. Germline V CDR1 and CDR2: SGHTA, FQGNSA. The CDR3 contains 14 residues. J was trimmed by 2 bases and V by 5 bases; bases with no gene match: 5. Filled out from reference TRBV7-2 and TRBJ2-5, the complete variable domain reads GAGVSQSPSNKVTEKGKDVELRCDPISGHTALYWYRQSLGQGLEFLIYFQGNSAPDKSGLPSDRFSAERTGGSVSTLTIQRTQQEDSAVYLCASSTLDRQETQYFGPGTRLLVL.

V gene TRBV20-1 combines with J gene TRBJ1-1; D might be TRBD1 (5 bases). Germline V gene sequence: CDR1 DFQATT, CDR2 SNEGSKA (reference sequence). This CDR3 region has 13 residues. Trimming left V 5 bases short and J 3 bases short, with 13 bases between. The DNA for the CDR3 is TGCAGTGCTCCCATTGACAGATACACTGAAGCTTTCTTT. It is translated as CSAPIDRYTEAFF.

This clonotype was detected only a few times. V usage is TRBV3-1 and J usage is TRBJ1-2, with TRBD1 as a possible D gene (5 bases). CDR3 length equals 14 residues. The germline V gene encodes CDR1 LGHDT and CDR2 YNNKEL (reference sequence). V lost 4 bases and J 2 bases, leaving 11 bases between the germline ends. CDR3: CASSLGTGNYGYTF. CDR3 nucleotides: TGTGCCAGCAGCCTAGGGACGGGAAACTATGGCTACACCTTC. Using reference TRBV3-1 and TRBJ1-2 for the parts outside the CDR3, the full variable domain is DTAVSQTPKYLVTQMGNDKSIKCEQNLGHDTMYWYKQDSKKFLKIMFSYNNKELIINETVPNRFSPKSPDKAHLNLHINSLELGDSAVYFCASSLGTGNYGYTFGSGTRLTVV.

V is TRBV29-1 and J is TRBJ2-2, with TRBD1 as a possible D gene (6 bases). Trimming cost V 2 bases and J 3 bases, with 10 bases left between them. Germline V lookup: CDR1 SQVTM, CDR2 ANQGSEA. CDR3 size: 14 residues. The CDR3 loop reads CSVESGDYTGELFF. CDR3 sequence (DNA): TGCAGCGTTGAATCAGGGGATTACACCGGGGAGCTGTTTTTT.